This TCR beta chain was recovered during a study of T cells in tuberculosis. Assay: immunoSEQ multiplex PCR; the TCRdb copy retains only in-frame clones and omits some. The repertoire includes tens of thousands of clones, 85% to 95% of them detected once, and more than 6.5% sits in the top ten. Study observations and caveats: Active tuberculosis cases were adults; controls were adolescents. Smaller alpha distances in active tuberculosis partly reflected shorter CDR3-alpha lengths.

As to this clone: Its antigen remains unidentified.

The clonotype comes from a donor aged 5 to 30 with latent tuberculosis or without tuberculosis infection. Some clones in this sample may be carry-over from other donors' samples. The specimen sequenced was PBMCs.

CDR3 in amino acids: CASSLASGWGNTQYF. The CDR3 DNA reads TGCGCCAGCAGCTTGGCCAGCGGATGGGGAAATACGCAGTATTTT. This chain joins TRBV5-1 and TRBJ2-3; D may be TRBD2 (5 bases). Germline-derived CDR1 and CDR2 are SGHRS and YFSETQ. The CDR3 extends over 15 amino acids. The V end lost 0 bases, the J end lost 7 bases, and 15 bases lay between the germline ends.